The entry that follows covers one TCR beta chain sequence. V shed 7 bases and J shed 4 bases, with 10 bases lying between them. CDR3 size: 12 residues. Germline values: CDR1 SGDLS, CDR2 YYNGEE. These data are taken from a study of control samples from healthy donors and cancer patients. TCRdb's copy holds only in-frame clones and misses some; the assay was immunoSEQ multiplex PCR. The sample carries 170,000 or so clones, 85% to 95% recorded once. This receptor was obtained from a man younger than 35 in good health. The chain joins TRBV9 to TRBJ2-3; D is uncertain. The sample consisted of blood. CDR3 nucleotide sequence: TGTGCCAGCGGAAGGGTTGCAGATACGCAGTATTTT. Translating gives CASGRVADTQYF.